The 30 T cell receptor beta chains presented below share a single source sample, sequenced in a study of response to subunit inactivated influenza vaccine. TCRdb analysed the RT-PCR reads with MiXCR anew, one entry per CDR3 protein. The top ten hold 1.9% of the sample, which has about 520,000 distinct CDR3 sequences, about 25% seen once. The sequencing here drew on CD4+ T cells sorted from PBMCs, taken approximately 5 days after vaccination. These receptors originate from a middle-aged man who received an inactivated influenza vaccine.

The chain carries TRBV7-2 and TRBJ2-3; 7 nucleotides line up with TRBD1. J was trimmed by 4 bases and V by 1 base; bases with no gene match: 8. Germline loops: CDR1 SGHTA, CDR2 FQGNSA. This CDR3 contains 16 residues. The CDR3 nucleotides are TGTGCCAGCAGCTTAGAAGGGACAGTCAGGTCAGATACGCAGTATTTT. The encoded protein is CASSLEGTVRSDTQYF.

The V gene is TRBV29-1, the J gene TRBJ1-2; D unresolved. Deletions cut 0 bases from V and 6 bases from J, with 14 bases between. Per the germline V gene, CDR1 is SQVTM and CDR2 is ANQGSEA. There are 14 residues in the CDR3. CDR3 nucleotide sequence: TGCAGCGTTGAAGATCCCCCGGGCCTACATGGCTACACCTTC. Its protein is CSVEDPPGLHGYTF.

This clonotype was seen ten or more times. The rearrangement links TRBV12-3 or TRBV12-4 to TRBJ2-3; TRBD1 matches 8 bases. The CDR3 contains 15 residues. The V gene end was trimmed by 5 bases and the J gene end by 0 bases; junction bases not matched to a gene: 4. The CDR3 sequence: CASSLRGQSTDTQYF. The CDR3 coding sequence is TGTGCCAGCAGTCTCAGGGGGCAAAGCACAGATACGCAGTATTTT.

V usage is TRBV6-1 and J usage is TRBJ2-5; 8 bases are shared with TRBD1. Unmatched junction bases numbered 10, after V lost 4 bases and J lost 3 bases. The CDR3 length is 16 residues. Germline CDR1 reads MNHNS; CDR2 reads SASEGT. The CDR3 protein is CASSGRQGRGKETQYF. Here the CDR3 DNA reads TGTGCCAGCAGTGGTCGACAGGGGAGAGGCAAAGAGACCCAGTACTTC.

The chain combines TRBV6-6 with TRBJ2-3; D is possibly TRBD2 (6 bases). The CDR3 extends over 12 amino acids. The germline V gene encodes CDR1 MNHNY and CDR2 SVGAGI (reference sequence). V was pared by 8 bases and J by 5 bases, with 11 bases between. The CDR3 is CASFRRGDTQYF. In DNA form, the CDR3 reads TGTGCCAGCTTCAGGAGGGGAGATACGCAGTATTTT.

The chain combines TRBV27 with TRBJ2-6; possibly TRBD2 for D (6 bases). CDR1 MNHEY and CDR2 SMNVEV come from the germline V gene (reference sequence). The length of the CDR3 is 17 residues. Trimming left V 3 bases short and J 1 base short, with 13 bases between. The CDR3 region has the DNA TGTGCCAGCAGTTTCATCCGGGGGATATCTGGGGCCAACGTCCTGACTTTC. Its translation: CASSFIRGISGANVLTF.

V is TRBV7-6 and J is TRBJ2-1; the D gene could be TRBD1 or TRBD2 (5 bases each). The CDR3 sequence is 17 residues long. The germline gives CDR1 SGHVS, CDR2 FNYEAQ. The V end was cut by 1 base, the J end by 10 bases, with 23 bases between. The CDR3 DNA reads as TGTGCCAGCAGCTTAGGGGGAGCTGGGGGATTGAGGGTGGAGCAGTTCTTC. This translates into CASSLGGAGGLRVEQFF.

A few counts support this clonotype. This chain links TRBV7-6 with TRBJ2-2, with TRBD2 matching 7 bases. This CDR3 is 16 amino acids long. V lost 4 bases to trimming and J lost 4 bases; unmatched junction nucleotides: 9. Germline CDR1 SGHVS, CDR2 FNYEAQ. CDR3: CASSYGAGVITGELFF. The CDR3 nucleotides read TGTGCCAGCAGCTACGGGGCGGGGGTAATCACCGGGGAGCTGTTTTTT.

The rearrangement joins TRBV7-8 to TRBJ2-7, with D perhaps matching TRBD1 (5 bases). Per germline, CDR1 SGHVS and CDR2 FQNEAQ. This CDR3 spans 13 amino acids. Deletions cut 5 bases from V and 7 bases from J, with 15 bases between. The CDR3 nucleotides are TGTGCCAGCAGCACCCTGTGGGGCGTTGAGCAGTACTTC. Encoded protein: CASSTLWGVEQYF.

This clonotype has ten or more counts. The J gene is TRBJ2-5, the V gene TRBV29-1; 7 bases are shared with TRBD1. V was pared by 6 bases and J by 5 bases, with 6 bases of the junction left unmatched. Germline V gene sequence: CDR1 SQVTM, CDR2 ANQGSEA. This CDR3 contains 12 residues. Here the CDR3 reads CSVGDSRETQYF. The CDR3 DNA follows: TGCAGCGTAGGGGACAGTAGGGAGACCCAGTACTTC.

The chain carries TRBV4-1 and TRBJ2-4; D may correspond to TRBD1 or TRBD2 (5 bases each). The CDR3 contains 17 residues. Per the germline V gene, CDR1 is MGHRA and CDR2 is YSYEKL. V was cut by 4 bases and J by 1 base, with 17 bases left in between. The CDR3 DNA is TGCGCCAGCAGCCCGGACGCGGACGGGGCGGCCAAAAACATTCAGTACTTC. Protein product: CASSPDADGAAKNIQYF.

The rearrangement links TRBV7-2 to TRBJ2-1; D is perhaps TRBD2 (5 bases). This CDR3 comprises 14 residues. Trimming removed 1 base at V and 6 bases at J, with 10 bases between. Germline lookup yields CDR1 SGHTA and CDR2 FQGNSA. Here the CDR3 reads CASSLGPSLNEQFF. CDR3 in DNA: TGTGCCAGCAGCTTAGGGCCTAGCCTCAATGAGCAGTTCTTC.

This chain uses TRBV12-3 or TRBV12-4 with TRBJ1-6; TRBD1 aligns across 7 bases. The CDR3 totals 15 residues. V lost 2 bases, J lost 6 bases, and 4 bases stayed unmatched. The CDR3: CASSLRGPGNSPLHF. DNA of the CDR3: TGTGCCAGCAGTTTAAGGGGGCCTGGTAATTCACCCCTCCACTTT.

V usage is TRBV9 and J usage is TRBJ2-2, with 9 bases aligning to TRBD1. Germline assignment: CDR1 SGDLS and CDR2 YYNGEE. The junction had 5 bases not matched to a gene; V was cut back by 0 bases and J by 5 bases. The CDR3 has 16 amino acids. The CDR3 loop reads CASSVGTGASTGELFF. For the CDR3, the DNA is TGTGCCAGCAGCGTAGGGACAGGGGCTTCAACCGGGGAGCTGTTTTTT.

This clonotype showed up just a few times. The V call is TRBV7-3, the J call TRBJ2-3; 8 bases agree with TRBD1. CDR3 length equals 15 residues. Germline V gives CDR1 SGHTA, CDR2 FQGTGA. V gave up 5 bases and J gave up 1 base; unmatched junction bases: 5. The chain's CDR3 is CASSEQGARTDTQYF. The CDR3 nucleotides are TGTGCCAGCAGCGAGCAGGGGGCTCGCACAGATACGCAGTATTTT.

The chain joins TRBV28 to TRBJ2-1, with D perhaps assigned TRBD1 or TRBD2 (5 bases each). V was clipped by 11 bases and J by 0 bases, with 26 bases between them. In germline, CDR1 is MDHEN, CDR2 SYDVKM. CDR3 length: 18 amino acids. CDR3 coding DNA: TGTGCCTCTACCCGAGGGGCGCAAAGGAGGATCTCCTACAATGAGCAGTTCTTC. This sequence encodes CASTRGAQRRISYNEQFF.

This clonotype was picked up a small number of times. The V and J genes are TRBV11-2 and TRBJ2-3; 11 nucleotides agree with TRBD2. This CDR3 region has 18 residues. With V trimmed by 6 bases and J by 1 base, 12 bases remained unmatched. Germline V lookup: CDR1 SGHAT, CDR2 FQNNGV. This chain's CDR3 is CASSVLAGGYLGTDTQYF. CDR3 bases: TGTGCCAGCAGTGTTTTAGCGGGGGGGTACCTCGGCACAGATACGCAGTATTTT.

The V call is TRBV5-1, the J call TRBJ2-1; 7 bases align to TRBD1. Germline V gene data show CDR1 as SGHRS and CDR2 as YFSETQ. The CDR3 length is 16 residues. V was clipped by 3 bases and J by 5 bases; unmatched bases: 11. The CDR3 nucleotides are TGCGCCAGCAGCTCCGACGCAGGGGGTGGACACAATGAGCAGTTCTTC. Protein sequence: CASSSDAGGGHNEQFF.

The chain is built from TRBV4-2 and TRBJ2-5; 8 bases fit TRBD2. CDR1 and CDR2 from the germline V gene are LGHNA and YNFKEQ. V lost 1 base, J lost 1 base, and 8 bases stayed unmatched. There are 17 residues in the CDR3. The CDR3 is CASSQGNGRGRQETQYF. The CDR3 region has the DNA TGTGCCAGCAGCCAAGGAAACGGGAGGGGACGCCAAGAGACCCAGTACTTC.

This clonotype was seen more than once but under ten times. The J gene is TRBJ2-7, the V gene TRBV4-1, with TRBD1 as a possible D gene (6 bases). V was pared by 1 base and J by 2 bases, with 12 bases between. The CDR3 is 15 residues long. From germline, CDR1 is MGHRA and CDR2 YSYEKL. CDR3 DNA sequence: TGCGCCAGCAGCCAAGGGGGGCGCGCGGCCTACGAGCAGTACTTC. Protein sequence: CASSQGGRAAYEQYF.

The V and J genes are TRBV20-1 and TRBJ1-1; a weak D match, TRBD1 (6 bases). Germline V gene sequence: CDR1 DFQATT, CDR2 SNEGSKA (reference sequence). CDR3 size: 13 residues. V was trimmed by 1 base and J by 7 bases, leaving 13 bases between them. For the CDR3, the DNA is TGCAGTGCTAGAGCTGGGGGCCGCGTTGAAGCTTTCTTT. Translating it yields CSARAGGRVEAFF.

This clonotype has only a few counts. The rearrangement links TRBV9 to TRBJ2-1; D gene unclear. Germline values: CDR1 SGDLS, CDR2 YYNGEE. V was clipped by 6 bases and J by 1 base, with 11 bases between them. The CDR3 has 14 amino acids. The CDR3 DNA reads TGTGCCAGCAATGACGGGTGGTCCTACAATGAGCAGTTCTTC. This codes for CASNDGWSYNEQFF.

J is TRBJ1-5 and V is TRBV4-2; TRBD1 matches 10 bases. The CDR3 has 17 amino acids. Germline CDR1 is LGHNA and CDR2 is YNFKEQ. The ends lost 0 bases at V and 5 bases at J; junction bases unmatched: 7. Here the CDR3 reads CASSQEWRDRGDQPQHF. The DNA for the CDR3 is TGTGCCAGCAGCCAAGAATGGAGGGACAGGGGCGATCAGCCCCAGCATTTT.

V usage is TRBV12-3 or TRBV12-4 and J usage is TRBJ2-5; D may be TRBD1 or TRBD2 (5 bases each). The CDR3 sequence is 14 residues long. V lost 5 bases, J lost 7 bases, and 17 bases lay in between. CDR3 protein: CASSPGTGIGTQYF. In DNA form, the CDR3 reads TGTGCCAGCAGTCCCGGGACGGGGATTGGGACCCAGTACTTC.

The chain employs TRBV19 and TRBJ1-2; maybe TRBD1 (5 bases). CDR1 and CDR2 (germline): LNHDA, SQIVND (reference sequence). The V gene lost 3 bases and the J gene lost 2 bases, with 13 bases spanning the gap. This CDR3 has 15 amino acids. CDR3 loop: CASSIAGTRNYGYTF. The DNA of the CDR3 is TGTGCCAGTAGTATTGCCGGGACGAGGAACTATGGCTACACCTTC.

The chain uses TRBV6-5 and TRBJ2-7; D gene ambiguous. Germline-derived CDR1 and CDR2 are MNHEY and SVGAGI. The CDR3 runs to 15 residues. Deletions cut 0 bases from V and 2 bases from J, with 11 bases between. CDR3 loop: CASSYSRGPPYEQYF. In nucleotides, the CDR3 is TGTGCCAGCAGTTACTCGCGAGGTCCCCCCTACGAGCAGTACTTC.

This clonotype has just a few counts. This chain uses TRBV27 with TRBJ2-2; tentatively, D is TRBD1 (6 bases). The CDR3 covers 15 residues. Germline V lookup: CDR1 MNHEY, CDR2 SMNVEV (reference sequence). V lost 0 bases and J lost 5, with 10 bases in between. The CDR3 here is CASSLSNQGTGELFF. The CDR3 coding sequence is TGTGCCAGCAGTTTATCGAATCAGGGGACCGGGGAGCTGTTTTTT.

This clonotype was counted only a few times. The gene calls are TRBV6-2 or TRBV6-3 and TRBJ2-2; 9 nucleotides align to TRBD1. Trimming at V came to 6 bases and at J to 1 base, leaving 3 bases not matched to a gene. Germline V CDR1 and CDR2: MNHEY, SVGEGT. The CDR3 spans 15 residues. The CDR3 is CASRTGGQNTGELFF. The CDR3 DNA is TGTGCCAGCAGAACAGGGGGCCAGAACACCGGGGAGCTGTTTTTT.

The chain couples TRBV5-1 to TRBJ2-3, with TRBD1 identical over 7 bases. Germline assignment: CDR1 SGHRS and CDR2 YFSETQ. V shed 2 bases and J 2 bases; nucleotides not matched to a gene: 5. The CDR3 sequence is 15 residues long. Here the CDR3 reads CASSFTGVNTDTQYF. In DNA form, the CDR3 reads TGCGCCAGCAGCTTTACAGGGGTTAACACAGATACGCAGTATTTT.

This clonotype was picked up a small number of times. The chain links TRBV9 to TRBJ1-1; possibly TRBD1 for D (5 bases). Trimming stripped 4 bases from V and 1 base from J, with 14 bases between. In germline, CDR1 is SGDLS, CDR2 YYNGEE. The CDR3 totals 15 residues. The CDR3 DNA reads TGTGCCAGCAGCCCGTGGGGGGGAGCGAACACTGAAGCTTTCTTT. Translated, it gives CASSPWGGANTEAFF.